Listed below are T cell receptor beta chains from one sample, sequenced in a study of T cell changes during pregnancy in multiple sclerosis. The method was immunoSEQ multiplex PCR; TCRdb's version includes in-frame clones alone and lacks a portion of them. The table has around 56,000 clones, 89% seen once. The input for sequencing was peripheral blood, taken after pregnancy. Receptor source: a female donor with multiple sclerosis, enrolled in a pregnancy study. The CDR3 runs from the conserved cysteine through the conserved F or W. A D gene is named only where the DNA matches it firmly.

v_call	cdr3_length	d_call	j_call	cdr3_nt	cdr3_aa
TRBV19	14	TRBD1	TRBJ2-5	TGTGCCAGTAGTCCCGGGACAGGGGCAGAGACCCAGTACTTC	CASSPGTGAETQYF
TRBV6-1	13	TRBD1	TRBJ1-2	TGTGCCAGCAGCCAACAGGGGCATGAAGGCTACACCTTC	CASSQQGHEGYTF
TRBV7-3	15	TRBD1	TRBJ2-7	TGTGCCAGCAGCACGACAGGGGGCTTAGGCTACGAGCAGTACTTC	CASSTTGGLGYEQYF
TRBV9	15	-	TRBJ2-2	TGTGCCAGCAGCGTAGTCACAGGAAGAACCGGGGAGCTGTTTTTT	CASSVVTGRTGELFF
TRBV29-1	12	TRBD1	TRBJ1-1	TGCAGCGCCGGGGACAGAGGGACTGAAGCTTTCTTT	CSAGDRGTEAFF
TRBV30	13	-	TRBJ1-2	TGTGCCTGGGACCAGACAGGTTATGGTGGCTACACCTTC	CAWDQTGYGGYTF
TRBV6-1	15	TRBD1	TRBJ2-3	TGTGCCAGCAGTTTGGGACAGTCAGTCACAGATACGCAGTATTTT	CASSLGQSVTDTQYF
TRBV11-2	16	TRBD1	TRBJ1-2	TGTGCCAGCAGCTCCAGGACAGGGGGCAGAGACTATGGCTACACCTTC	CASSSRTGGRDYGYTF
TRBV2	13	-	TRBJ1-5	TGTGCCAGCTCCGGGAATGGCAATCAGCCCCAGCATTTT	CASSGNGNQPQHF
TRBV5-1	19	-	TRBJ1-6	TGCGCCAGCACGGCATCCCCCCTGACGGAGAGCTCCTATAATTCACCCCTCCACTTT	CASTASPLTESSYNSPLHF
TRBV7-2	14	TRBD2	TRBJ2-2	TGTGCCAGCGGGTGGCGGGGGGGAACCGGGGAGCTGTTTTTT	CASGWRGGTGELFF
TRBV29-1	12	-	TRBJ1-2	TGCAGCGTTGAAGACAGGGAATATGGCTACACCTTC	CSVEDREYGYTF
TRBV6-5	16	TRBD1	TRBJ1-1	TGTGCCAGCAGTTCACCCGGGACAGGGGGCCCCGCGAAAGCTTTCTTT	CASSSPGTGGPAKAFF
TRBV5-1	15	TRBD2	TRBJ2-7	TGCGCCAGCAGCTATTCCGGGACTAGCGAAAGCGAGCAGTACTTC	CASSYSGTSESEQYF
TRBV5-4	14	-	TRBJ1-2	TGTGCCAGCAGCTCCCCGACAGATAACTATGGCTACACCTTC	CASSSPTDNYGYTF
TRBV7-2	13	TRBD2	TRBJ2-5	TGTGCCAGCAGCCCGAGTAGCGGGGAGACCCAGTACTTC	CASSPSSGETQYF
TRBV18	15	TRBD1	TRBJ1-5	TGTGCCAGCTCACGACAGGGAAGTGGCAATCAGCCCCAGCATTTT	CASSRQGSGNQPQHF